This T cell receptor beta chain was identified in a study of T cells in Graves' hyperthyroidism and ophthalmopathy. Study outcomes and limitations: Most expanded thyroid clonotypes above 0.001 recurred in blood. Ophthalmopathy stood apart from stable hyperthyroidism in a 13 V-J model.

The V gene end was trimmed by 6 bases and the J gene end by 0 bases; junction bases not matched to a gene: 7. CDR3 length equals 14 residues. From germline, CDR1 is DFQATT and CDR2 SNEGSKA (reference sequence). Uncontrolled infection, other autoimmune disease, pregnancy or lactation excluded patients. Concerning this clonotype itself: The antigen remains undetermined.

It was RNA transcripts that yielded the amplified TCR beta CDR3 regions. A set of HTBI primers served as the primers for a first-round RT-PCR of the TCR CDR3. MiXCR, applied by TCRdb to the multiplex PCR reads, yields one record per CDR3 protein. Of hundreds of thousands of distinct CDR3 sequences in the sample, about 45% were seen once. Specimen: peripheral blood or thyroid tissue (not recorded which). The chain joins TRBV20-1 to TRBJ2-7, with 8 bases identical to TRBD1. The sequence derives from a woman under 30 with Graves' hyperthyroidism. CDR3 in amino acids: CSASLGTGSYEQYF. CDR3 DNA sequence: TGCAGTGCAAGCCTGGGGACAGGCTCCTACGAGCAGTACTTC.